The rows below give T cell receptor beta chains drawn from one sample of a study of blood T cell repertoires in COVID-19. Generated by immunoSEQ multiplex PCR, the TCRdb table keeps only in-frame clones and is missing some. The data contain tens of thousands of clones, almost 90% of them seen just once; the ten biggest clones take up over 2%. The sequencing input was peripheral blood. Every receptor here comes from a human donor in a cohort sampled during active COVID-19. Each CDR3 is given with its conserved first and last residue. D genes are given only for firm matches. The size field is filled for only some rows; it gives once, few, many or a size class.

D gene	V gene	J gene	clone size	CDR3 DNA	CDR3 protein
NA	TRBV15	TRBJ1-2	NA	TGTGCCACCAGCAGTGGCCGGACAGCTAACTATGGCTACACCTTC	CATSSGRTANYGYTF
NA	TRBV3-1/TRBV3-2	TRBJ1-6	NA	TGTGCCAGCAGCCAAGGAGGCTCACCCCTCCACTTT	CASSQGGSPLHF
TRBD1	TRBV29-1	TRBJ2-7	NA	TGCAGCGTTGCCCCGGGACAGCACTACGAGCAGTACTTC	CSVAPGQHYEQYF
TRBD1	TRBV14	TRBJ2-7	NA	TGTGCCAGCAGCCACGACAGGGGGGCCCCCTACGAGCAGTACTTC	CASSHDRGAPYEQYF
NA	TRBV6-2/TRBV6-3	TRBJ2-7	few	TGTGCCAGCAGTTACGTGAGTTATAAGGTACAGGGACCGAACGAGCAGTACTTC	CASSYVSYKVQGPNEQYF
NA	TRBV21-1	TRBJ2-7	NA	TGTGCCAGCAGCTTCCGGGACACACCCTCCTACGAGCAGTACTTC	CASSFRDTPSYEQYF
NA	TRBV5-1	TRBJ2-2	NA	TGCGCCAGCAGCTTGGTGACCGGGTCGAACACCGGGGAGCTGTTTTTT	CASSLVTGSNTGELFF
TRBD2	TRBV30	TRBJ2-7	once	TGTGCCTGGAGTGGAAGACTAGCGGATAGGACCTACGAGCAGTACTTC	CAWSGRLADRTYEQYF
NA	TRBV7-2	TRBJ2-1	NA	TGTGCCAGCAGCGCCCTCGGGGGGCTTCATTACAATGAGCAGTTCTTC	CASSALGGLHYNEQFF
TRBD2	TRBV27	TRBJ2-1	NA	TGTGCCAGCAGCCCACCGGGACTAGGAGAAGATGAGCAGTTCTTC	CASSPPGLGEDEQFF
TRBD1	TRBV27	TRBJ2-2	NA	TGTGCCAGCAGTGCCGGACAGGTCTTCGGGGAGCTGTTTTTT	CASSAGQVFGELFF
NA	TRBV6-5	TRBJ1-4	NA	TGTGCCAGCAGGAAAGGGAGAGAAAAACTGTTTTTT	CASRKGREKLFF
TRBD2	TRBV5-6	TRBJ2-3	NA	TGTGCCAGCAGCTTGGGGACTAGCGGCACAGATACGCAGTATTTT	CASSLGTSGTDTQYF
TRBD1	TRBV5-1	TRBJ2-7	NA	TGCGCCAGCAGCGGACAACCGGGACAGAGCTCCTACGAGCAGTACTTC	CASSGQPGQSSYEQYF
TRBD1	TRBV5-1	TRBJ1-1	NA	TGCGCCAGCAGCTCCGGGACAGGGGGAGGCACTGAAGCTTTCTTT	CASSSGTGGGTEAFF
TRBD1	TRBV7-2	TRBJ1-1	once	TGTGCCAGCAGCTCAACAGGGGACGGCACTGAAGCTTTCTTT	CASSSTGDGTEAFF